This T cell receptor beta chain was retrieved from a study of blood T cell repertoires in COVID-19. In the study overall: Collection of acute and convalescent COVID-19 samples took place in the United States, Italy and Spain.

The repertoire was sequenced with immunoSEQ multiplex PCR; TCRdb's copy has only in-frame clones and lacks some. The data show approximately 190,000 clones, around nine tenths seen once. The CDR3 covers 15 residues. Per germline, CDR1 MNHEY and CDR2 SVGEGT. V shed 6 bases and J shed 3 bases, with 15 bases lying between them. Sequenced input: peripheral blood. The source is a woman aged 40 to 50 who had recovered from COVID-19. The V gene is TRBV6-2 or TRBV6-3, the J gene TRBJ2-1, with TRBD1 as a possible D gene (7 bases). In DNA, the CDR3 is TGTGCCAGCAGCGGAGGGGGCTTGGACTACAATGAGCAGTTCTTC. Residues: CASSGGGLDYNEQFF.